Listed below are T cell receptor beta chains from one sample, sequenced in a study of control samples from healthy donors and cancer patients. Sequencing was performed with immunoSEQ multiplex PCR; in TCRdb, only in-frame clones are kept and a portion is missing. This sample yields some 130,000 clones, of which approximately 92% are seen a single time; roughly 2.5% belongs to the top ten. The sequencing input was blood. The origin of the receptors is a man aged 35-49 years in good health. CDR3s include the opening cysteine and the closing phenylalanine or tryptophan. A D gene is named only where the DNA matches it firmly. Some rows mark clone size as missing; the rest say once, few, many or name a class of expanded clone.

D: .; V: TRBV30; J: TRBJ1-5; size: .; CDR3: CAWSRGGGQPQHF; DNA: TGTGCCTGGAGTAGGGGAGGGGGTCAGCCCCAGCATTTT
D: TRBD1; V: TRBV27; J: TRBJ1-5; size: .; CDR3: CASRPSGGTNQPQHF; DNA: TGTGCCAGCAGGCCCTCAGGGGGCACGAATCAGCCCCAGCATTTT
D: .; V: TRBV5-4; J: TRBJ2-2; size: .; CDR3: CASSFSELRTYPGELFF; DNA: TGTGCCAGCAGCTTTTCAGAATTGAGGACATATCCCGGGGAGCTGTTTTTT
D: TRBD1; V: TRBV9; J: TRBJ2-7; size: .; CDR3: CASSVGGTGVQYEQYF; DNA: TGTGCCAGCAGCGTCGGCGGGACAGGGGTCCAATACGAGCAGTACTTC
D: .; V: TRBV6-1; J: TRBJ2-7; size: once; CDR3: CASSEGFQNLHSYEQYF; DNA: TGTGCCAGCAGTGAAGGGTTTCAGAACCTTCACTCCTACGAGCAGTACTTC
D: .; V: TRBV21-1; J: TRBJ2-1; size: .; CDR3: CASSRLRNRDRREQFF; DNA: TGTGCCAGCAGCCGCCTCAGAAACAGGGACCGGAGGGAGCAGTTCTTC
D: .; V: TRBV24-1; J: TRBJ1-5; size: .; CDR3: CATSDRQSNQPQHF; DNA: TGTGCCACCAGTGATAGACAAAGCAATCAGCCCCAGCATTTT
D: .; V: TRBV12-3/TRBV12-4; J: TRBJ2-7; size: .; CDR3: CASSLRRYEQYF; DNA: TGTGCCAGCAGTTTACGCAGGTACGAGCAGTACTTC
D: .; V: TRBV4-1; J: TRBJ2-7; size: .; CDR3: CASSQATSPRYEQYF; DNA: TGCGCCAGCAGCCAAGCGACCTCCCCGAGGTACGAGCAGTACTTC
D: TRBD1; V: TRBV5-8; J: TRBJ1-3; size: .; CDR3: CASSLGQGAYTIYF; DNA: TGTGCCAGCAGCTTGGGACAGGGGGCATACACCATATATTTT
D: .; V: TRBV30; J: TRBJ1-2; size: .; CDR3: CAWSVRGNYGYTF; DNA: TGTGCCTGGAGTGTAAGAGGGAACTATGGCTACACCTTC
D: .; V: TRBV6-5; J: TRBJ1-4; size: .; CDR3: CASRPLITNEKLFF; DNA: TGTGCCAGCAGACCCTTGATAACTAATGAAAAACTGTTTTTT
D: .; V: TRBV5-5; J: TRBJ2-5; size: .; CDR3: CASSLSANGAGETQYF; DNA: TGTGCCAGCAGCCTCTCCGCCAACGGGGCGGGGGAGACCCAGTACTTC
D: .; V: TRBV21-1; J: TRBJ2-3; size: .; CDR3: CASSKDLRSTDTQYF; DNA: TGTGCCAGCAGCAAAGACTTGCGTAGCACAGATACGCAGTATTTT
D: .; V: TRBV7-2; J: TRBJ2-7; size: once; CDR3: CASSLEKGGYEQYF; DNA: TGTGCCAGCAGCTTAGAAAAGGGAGGCTACGAGCAGTACTTC
D: TRBD2; V: TRBV19; J: TRBJ2-2; size: .; CDR3: CASSGLAGGPGELFF; DNA: TGTGCCAGTAGTGGTTTAGCGGGGGGTCCCGGGGAGCTGTTTTTT
D: .; V: TRBV7-3; J: TRBJ2-3; size: once; CDR3: CASSLTESTDTQYF; DNA: TGTGCCAGCAGCTTAACGGAGAGCACAGATACGCAGTATTTT
D: .; V: TRBV2; J: TRBJ1-5; size: once; CDR3: CASSEFADQPQHF; DNA: TGTGCCAGCAGTGAATTCGCAGATCAGCCCCAGCATTTT
D: .; V: TRBV5-1; J: TRBJ2-3; size: .; CDR3: CASSFVGATDTQYF; DNA: TGCGCCAGCAGCTTCGTTGGGGCCACAGATACGCAGTATTTT
D: .; V: TRBV5-1; J: TRBJ2-3; size: .; CDR3: CASSLDPARDTQYF; DNA: TGCGCCAGCAGCTTGGATCCAGCCAGAGATACGCAGTATTTT
D: .; V: TRBV2; J: TRBJ1-5; size: few; CDR3: CASSSTGKNQPQHF; DNA: TGTGCCAGCAGTTCTACAGGGAAAAATCAGCCCCAGCATTTT
D: .; V: TRBV9; J: TRBJ2-7; size: .; CDR3: CASSVSDSPNDGQYF; DNA: TGTGCCAGCAGCGTGTCGGACAGCCCAAACGACGGGCAGTACTTC